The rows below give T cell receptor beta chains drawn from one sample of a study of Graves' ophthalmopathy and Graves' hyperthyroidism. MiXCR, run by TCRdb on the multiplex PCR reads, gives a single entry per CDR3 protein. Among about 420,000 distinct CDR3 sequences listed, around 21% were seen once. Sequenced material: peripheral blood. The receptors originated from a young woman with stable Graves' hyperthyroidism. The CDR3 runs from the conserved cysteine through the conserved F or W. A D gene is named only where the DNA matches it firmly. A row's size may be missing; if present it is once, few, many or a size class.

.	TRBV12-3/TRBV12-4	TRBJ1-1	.	CASSSYSWGGEAFF	TGTGCCAGCAGTTCCTACTCGTGGGGGGGTGAAGCTTTCTTT
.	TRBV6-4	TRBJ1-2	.	CASWTEFYGYTF	TGTGCCAGTTGGACGGAGTTCTATGGCTACACCTTC
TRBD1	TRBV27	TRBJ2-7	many	CASSLTGAIEQYF	TGTGCCAGCAGTTTGACAGGGGCCATTGAGCAGTACTTC
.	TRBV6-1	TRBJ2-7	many	CASSEAYGQPSYEQYF	TGTGCCAGCAGTGAAGCGTACGGACAGCCCAGCTACGAGCAGTACTTC
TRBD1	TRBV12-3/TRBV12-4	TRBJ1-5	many	CASSPGQGGSQPQHF	TGTGCCAGCAGTCCCGGACAGGGGGGAAGTCAGCCCCAGCATTTT
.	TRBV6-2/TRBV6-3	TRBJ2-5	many	CASSQGPIGETQYF	TGTGCCAGCAGTCAAGGGCCTATTGGGGAGACCCAGTACTTC
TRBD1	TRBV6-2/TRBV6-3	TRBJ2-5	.	CASWTGGMYWETQYF	TGTGCCAGTTGGACAGGGGGCATGTACTGGGAGACCCAGTACTTC
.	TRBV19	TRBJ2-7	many	CASSIRTADYEQYF	TGTGCCAGTAGTATCAGGACAGCGGATTACGAGCAGTACTTC
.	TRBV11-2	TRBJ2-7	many	CASSFIVQGTYEQYF	TGTGCCAGCAGCTTCATTGTGCAGGGGACCTACGAGCAGTACTTC
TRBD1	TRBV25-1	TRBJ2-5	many	CASSARGGEETQYF	TGTGCCAGCAGTGCGAGAGGGGGCGAGGAGACCCAGTACTTC
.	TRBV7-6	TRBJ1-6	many	CASSFGGASNSPLHF	TGTGCCAGCAGCTTTGGAGGGGCTAGTAATTCACCCCTCCACTTT
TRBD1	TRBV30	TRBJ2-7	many	CAWRRQGWDEQYF	TGTGCCTGGAGGCGACAGGGTTGGGACGAGCAGTACTTC
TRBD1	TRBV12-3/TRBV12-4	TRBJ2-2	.	CACSGQENTGELFF	TGTGCCTGCTCGGGACAGGAGAACACCGGGGAGCTGTTTTTT
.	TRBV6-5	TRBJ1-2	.	CASSYSEEGGYTF	TGTGCCAGCAGTTACTCGGAGGAAGGTGGCTACACCTTC
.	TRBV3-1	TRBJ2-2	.	CASSRLLANTGELFF	TGTGCCAGCAGCCGGTTACTAGCGAACACCGGGGAGCTGTTTTTT
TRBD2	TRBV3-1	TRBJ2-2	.	CASSQGREMGTGELFF	TGTGCCAGCAGCCAAGGGCGGGAGATGGGCACCGGGGAGCTGTTTTTT
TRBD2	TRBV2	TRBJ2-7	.	CASKVAGGIYEQYF	TGTGCCAGCAAGGTAGCGGGGGGAATTTACGAGCAGTACTTC
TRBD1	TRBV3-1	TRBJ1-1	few	CASSQDSTRGRPAFF	TGTGCCAGCAGCCAAGATTCGACCAGGGGGCGCCCAGCTTTCTTT
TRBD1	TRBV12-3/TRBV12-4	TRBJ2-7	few	CASSTTQGRTYEQYF	TGTGCCAGCAGCACCACACAGGGGCGAACCTACGAGCAGTACTTC
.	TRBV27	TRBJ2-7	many	CASSFGLGLAYEQYF	TGTGCCAGCAGTTTTGGATTGGGCCTTGCCTACGAGCAGTACTTC
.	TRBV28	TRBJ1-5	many	CASAPGGNSNQPQHF	TGTGCCAGCGCCCCCGGGGGAAATAGCAATCAGCCCCAGCATTTT
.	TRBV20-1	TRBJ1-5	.	CSARVGEQPQHF	TGCAGTGCTAGGGTGGGGGAACAGCCCCAGCATTTT